The T cell receptor (beta chain) under discussion was sequenced for a study of a mutant IDH1 vaccine in newly diagnosed glioma (dated by TCRdb to 2020 to 2022). For the wider study: The roughly 33 treated patients were approximately 60% male and roughly 40% female, with a mean age of around 40 years. Prior to enrollment, standard therapy consisting of radiotherapy alone, temozolomide alone, or radiochemotherapy with temozolomide had been administered to patients, with the combination being received by most patients. Six visits were used for peripheral blood collection: V03 (baseline), V05, V07, V10, V12 and V13. For exploratory analyses, longitudinal TCRB deep sequencing was carried out in roughly 23 treated patients wherever samples were available.

The library came from the immunoSEQ multiplex PCR assay. The hsTCRB Kit was used according to the manufacturer's protocol to amplify rearranged TCR beta chain sequences. TCRB libraries were sequenced on an Illumina MiSeq. From the authors' description of their analysis: The proprietary platform of the kit vendor was used for demultiplexing, trimming and gene mapping. Imported from immuneACCESS, the table was reduced by TCRdb to in-frame sequences with V and J called. These copies leave out some clones; in studies compared against another copy, an unresolved V gene accounts for under half, and the cause of the remainder is not known. The DNA gave D and trimming, while V, J and clone size come from that table. This sample holds approximately 35,000 clones; about nine tenths were observed only once. The top ten clonotypes cover 4% to 5.5% of the sample. As concerns this clone: This clone's antigen is unknown. Nothing much larger sits one base from this clone, and base qualities are not available.

Overall study outcomes, separate from this receptor: Pseudoprogression seemed to be unrelated to changes in the top peripheral T cell clonotypes found by TCRB sequencing. The authors noted that analyses of patient blood samples could not be reproduced because of sample limitations. Selection of PBMC samples for TCRB deep sequencing was based on availability. Across multiple MHC alleles, vaccine-induced immune responses were seen in approximately 93% of patients.

The intended sense of this specimen's time point label: baseline, week 1 (first vaccination visit). The treatment or condition label here, explained by the study, means: pre-vaccination baseline after standard-of-care therapy. Newly diagnosed WHO grade 3 or 4 IDH1-mutant astrocytomas showing loss of nuclear ATRX were present in the donors. The samples were drawn from NOA16, a multicentre, single-arm, open-label phase I trial in Germany that tested a mutant IDH1 peptide vaccine in humans for the first time. For immunogenicity testing, the blood drawn at visit V03 was used as the baseline sample. Genomic DNA for TCRB sequencing was isolated from EDTA blood with the DNeasy Blood and Tissue Kit. V is cut back by 1 base and J by 6 bases, with 3 bases in the junction unmatched. The CDR3 covers 14 residues, taking in both the cysteine and the phenylalanine. Only CDR3 DNA remains: 42 bases, in frame from the first base. According to the germline V gene, CDR1 reads MGHRA and CDR2 reads YSYEKL.

The material sequenced was PBMCs, taken from a glioma patient treated with radiotherapy, temozolomide or both. The sequence derives from a middle-aged woman with glioma. In this chain, TRBV4-1 is recombined with TRBJ2-7, with 10 central nucleotides matching TRBD2. The CDR3 has the sequence CASSQGGLAFEQYF. The bases are TGCGCCAGCAGCCAAGGGGGACTAGCGTTCGAGCAGTACTTC.